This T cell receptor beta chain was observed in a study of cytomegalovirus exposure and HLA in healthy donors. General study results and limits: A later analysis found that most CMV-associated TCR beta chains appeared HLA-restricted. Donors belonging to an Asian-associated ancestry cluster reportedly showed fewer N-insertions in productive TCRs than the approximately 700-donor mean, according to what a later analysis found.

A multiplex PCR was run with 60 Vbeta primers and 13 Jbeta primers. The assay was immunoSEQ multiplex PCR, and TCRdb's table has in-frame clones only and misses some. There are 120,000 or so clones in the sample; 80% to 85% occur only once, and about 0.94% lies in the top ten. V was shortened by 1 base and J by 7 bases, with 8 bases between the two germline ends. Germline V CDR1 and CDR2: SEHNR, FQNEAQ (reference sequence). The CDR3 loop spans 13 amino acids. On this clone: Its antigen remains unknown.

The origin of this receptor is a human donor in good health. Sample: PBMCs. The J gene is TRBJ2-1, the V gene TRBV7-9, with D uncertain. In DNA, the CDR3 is TGTGCCAGCAGCTTAGAAATCCCTAATGAGCAGTTCTTC. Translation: CASSLEIPNEQFF. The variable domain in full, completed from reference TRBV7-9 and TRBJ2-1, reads DTGVSQNPRHKITKRGQNVTFRCDPISEHNRLYWYRQTLGQGPEFLTYFQNEAQLEKSRLLSDRFSAERPKGSFSTLEIQRTEQGDSAMYLCASSLEIPNEQFFGPGTRLTVL.